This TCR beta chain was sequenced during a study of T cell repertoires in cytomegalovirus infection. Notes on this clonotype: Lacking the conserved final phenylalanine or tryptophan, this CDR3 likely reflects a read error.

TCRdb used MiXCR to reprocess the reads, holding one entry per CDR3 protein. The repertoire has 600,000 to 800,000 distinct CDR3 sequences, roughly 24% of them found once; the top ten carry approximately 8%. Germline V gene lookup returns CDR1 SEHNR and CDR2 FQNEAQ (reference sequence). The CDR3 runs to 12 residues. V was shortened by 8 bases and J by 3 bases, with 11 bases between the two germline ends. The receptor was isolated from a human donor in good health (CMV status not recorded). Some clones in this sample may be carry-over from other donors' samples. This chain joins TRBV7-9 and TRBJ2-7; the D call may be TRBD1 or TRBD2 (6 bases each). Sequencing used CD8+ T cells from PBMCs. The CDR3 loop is CASGGLSYEQYS. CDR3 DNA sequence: TGTGCCAGCGGGGGGCTCAGCTACGAGCAGTACTCC.